One and the same sample provided the 24 T cell receptor beta chains below, sequenced in a study of shared clonotypes between healthy human individuals. Some clones are missing from TCRdb's copy, which holds only in-frame ones; the method was immunoSEQ multiplex PCR. The data show fewer than 650,000 clones, with around 78% seen just once and 10% to 15% held by the top ten. The sequencing sample was made of PBMCs. These receptors were taken from a woman between 35 and 50 years old in good health. Some clones in this sample may be carry-over from other donors' samples.

The V gene is TRBV28, the J gene TRBJ1-2; 10 nucleotides align to TRBD1. The V gene's germline CDR1 is MDHEN and CDR2 SYDVKM. There are 16 residues in the CDR3. V lost 2 bases to trimming and J lost 3 bases; unmatched junction nucleotides: 6. The CDR3 bases are TGTGCCAGCAGTTTACGACAGGGGGCAGGGGACTATGGCTACACCTTC. Residues: CASSLRQGAGDYGYTF.

This clone was counted once. V gene TRBV27 combines with J gene TRBJ2-2; 8 nucleotides line up with TRBD2. Germline V gene sequence: CDR1 MNHEY, CDR2 SMNVEV (reference sequence). The CDR3 has 13 amino acids. V gave up 6 bases and J gave up 6 bases; unmatched junction bases: 3. This CDR3 is CASRGAGAGELFF. The CDR3 nucleotides are TGTGCCAGCAGAGGAGCGGGAGCCGGGGAGCTGTTTTTT.

V gene TRBV2 combines with J gene TRBJ1-1; D is perhaps TRBD1 (6 bases). This CDR3 has 12 residues. The germline V gene has CDR1 SNHLY and CDR2 FYNNEI. V was clipped by 5 bases and J by 4 bases, with 8 bases between them. CDR3 DNA sequence: TGTGCCAGCAGTACAGGGAGCACTGAAGCTTTCTTT. Encoded protein: CASSTGSTEAFF.

The rearrangement uses TRBV6-4 and TRBJ2-3, with D hard to call. This CDR3 region has 13 residues. V shed 0 bases and J shed 3 bases, with 4 bases lying between them. Germline CDR1 and CDR2: MRHNA and SNTAGT. As DNA, the CDR3 is TGTGCCAGCAGTGACTCGGAAACAGATACGCAGTATTTT. Its translation is CASSDSETDTQYF.

The chain has TRBV6-1 and TRBJ2-1; TRBD2 aligns across 7 bases. The trim removed 9 bases at V and 2 bases at J, leaving 7 bases unmatched. The CDR3 is 14 residues long. Germline-derived CDR1 and CDR2 are MNHNS and SASEGT. Written as DNA, the CDR3 is TGTGCCAGTTACTTAGGACTAGCCTACAATGAGCAGTTCTTC. This codes for CASYLGLAYNEQFF.

The chain joins TRBV7-3 to TRBJ1-3, with D maybe TRBD1 (6 bases). The length of the CDR3 is 20 residues. CDR1 is SGHTA and CDR2 is FQGTGA in the germline V gene. The V end was cut by 1 base, the J end by 0 bases, with 22 bases between. CDR3 nucleotide sequence: TGTGCCAGCAGCTTAATATGTTGGGGACACCTCTCTTACTCTGGAAACACCATATATTTT. This translates into CASSLICWGHLSYSGNTIYF.

The rearrangement uses TRBV7-2 and TRBJ1-4, with 9 bases aligning to TRBD1. The germline V gene has CDR1 SGHTA and CDR2 FQGNSA. The CDR3 spans 13 residues. V dropped 7 bases and J dropped 5; count of bases not matched to a gene: 2. The CDR3 region is CASTGQGNEKLFF. In DNA form, the CDR3 reads TGTGCCAGCACCGGACAGGGGAATGAAAAACTGTTTTTT.

In DNA, the CDR3 is TGCAGTGCTAGAGAGGTGAACATTCAGTACTTC. This sequence encodes CSAREVNIQYF. The rearrangement joins TRBV20-1 to TRBJ2-4; D is uncertain. In germline, CDR1 is DFQATT, CDR2 SNEGSKA (reference sequence). V gave up 0 bases and J gave up 7 bases, with 4 bases separating them. This CDR3 has 11 residues.

The chain combines TRBV11-1 with TRBJ1-1; D unresolved. The V end lost 5 bases, the J end lost 6 bases, and 10 bases lay between the germline ends. Germline lookup yields CDR1 SGHAT and CDR2 FQDESV (reference sequence). The CDR3 has 12 amino acids. CDR3 protein: CASSPVNPEAFF. The DNA of the CDR3 is TGTGCCAGCAGCCCCGTAAACCCTGAAGCTTTCTTT. The variable domain in full, completed from reference TRBV11-1 and TRBJ1-1, reads EAEVAQSPRYKITEKSQAVAFWCDPISGHATLYWYRQILGQGPELLVQFQDESVVDDSQLPKDRFSAERLKGVDSTLKIQPAELGDSAMYLCASSPVNPEAFFGQGTRLTVV.

The rearrangement joins TRBV7-9 to TRBJ2-3; D assignment may be TRBD1 or TRBD2 (6 bases each). The CDR3 runs 14 residues. Germline V lookup: CDR1 SEHNR, CDR2 FQNEAQ (reference sequence). The V and J ends lost 4 bases and 4 bases respectively, with 12 bases between them. In DNA, the CDR3 is TGTGCCAGCAGCTACAGGGACTCCCCAGATACGCAGTATTTT. Translating it yields CASSYRDSPDTQYF.

This chain connects TRBV11-2 to TRBJ2-4; 15 bases fit TRBD2. Germline V CDR1 and CDR2: SGHAT, FQNNGV. This CDR3 has 19 amino acids. V lost 1 base, J lost 8 bases, and 12 bases stayed unmatched. The CDR3 sequence is CASSLVPPGLAGGLYIQYF. DNA for the CDR3: TGTGCCAGCAGCTTAGTGCCCCCGGGACTAGCGGGAGGTTTGTACATTCAGTACTTC.

DNA of the CDR3: TGTGCCAGCACTCACACTCAGGGCTCCGCGAACACCATATATTTT. Amino acid sequence: CASTHTQGSANTIYF. This chain connects TRBV25-1 to TRBJ1-3; tentatively, D is TRBD1 (5 bases). Germline CDR1 MGHDK, CDR2 SYGVNS. The CDR3 spans 15 residues. V was pared by 7 bases and J by 7 bases, with 20 bases between.

This clone has a count of ten or more. Other DNA sequences within the sample encode an identical CDR3. The chain combines TRBV18 with TRBJ2-7; the match to TRBD2 covers 16 bases. The germline CDR1 and CDR2 sequences are KGHSH and LQKENI. Germline trimming cut 4 bases from V and 4 bases from J; bases unmatched to any gene: 13. The CDR3 is made up of 19 amino acids. CDR3 protein: CASSLGLAGGPGHLYEQYF. For the CDR3, the DNA is TGTGCCAGCTCACTGGGACTAGCGGGAGGGCCTGGGCACCTTTACGAGCAGTACTTC.

This chain links TRBV6-5 with TRBJ2-1; 11 bases fit TRBD2. V was clipped by 5 bases and J by 4 bases; unmatched bases: 4. The CDR3 loop spans 15 amino acids. The germline V gene encodes CDR1 MNHEY and CDR2 SVGAGI. For the CDR3, the DNA is TGTGCCAGCAGTACTAGCGGGAGATCATACAATGAGCAGTTCTTC. Residues: CASSTSGRSYNEQFF.

There are a few counts of this clone. V usage is TRBV4-2 and J usage is TRBJ2-1; D is ambiguous. The germline V and J ends were trimmed by 3 bases and 7 bases, with 10 bases remaining between them. CDR3 length: 13 amino acids. The V gene's germline CDR1 is LGHNA and CDR2 YNFKEQ. This CDR3 is CASSHRQLNEQFF. DNA for the CDR3: TGTGCCAGCAGCCATCGCCAGCTTAATGAGCAGTTCTTC.

This clone has only a few counts. V is TRBV11-1 and J is TRBJ1-6; D might be TRBD1 (5 bases). Germline loops: CDR1 SGHAT, CDR2 FQDESV (reference sequence). The CDR3 sequence is 13 residues long. V was clipped by 3 bases and J by 9 bases, with 9 bases between them. This CDR3 is CASSLVGASPLHF. CDR3 sequence (DNA): TGTGCCAGCAGCTTGGTTGGGGCTTCACCCCTCCACTTT.

The chain employs TRBV6-5 and TRBJ2-1; either TRBD1 or TRBD2 may supply D (5 bases each). Trimming cost V 0 bases and J 10 bases, with 10 bases left between them. The CDR3 has 13 residues. The germline gives CDR1 MNHEY, CDR2 SVGAGI. The CDR3 bases are TGTGCCAGCAGTTACTCGAGGGGCTCGGAGCAGTTCTTC. Its protein is CASSYSRGSEQFF.

This clone was seen at least ten times. The chain couples TRBV27 to TRBJ2-2; weak D call: TRBD1 (6 bases). The CDR3 loop spans 15 amino acids. V was cut by 0 bases and J by 4 bases, with 9 bases left in between. Per germline, CDR1 MNHEY and CDR2 SMNVEV (reference sequence). The CDR3 sequence is CASSLSGQTTGELFF. CDR3 DNA: TGTGCCAGCAGTTTATCAGGACAGACCACCGGGGAGCTGTTTTTT.

The chain employs TRBV10-3 and TRBJ2-2; D is perhaps TRBD2 (6 bases). The V and J ends lost 6 bases and 6 bases respectively, with 8 bases between them. There are 12 residues in the CDR3. Germline loops: CDR1 ENHRY, CDR2 SYGVKD. In DNA form, the CDR3 reads TGTGCCATCAGCCGGGACTCCGGGGAGCTGTTTTTT. Its translation is CAISRDSGELFF.

This clone was picked up a small number of times. The CDR3 protein is CASSLSDSKASDTQYF. Here the CDR3 DNA reads TGCGCCAGCAGCCTCTCCGACTCAAAGGCCTCAGATACGCAGTATTTT. V and J are TRBV5-1 and TRBJ2-3; D is ambiguous. This CDR3 has 16 residues. The ends were cut back, 4 bases at V and 4 bases at J, with 19 bases in the middle. Germline CDR1 and CDR2: SGHRS and YFSETQ.

The V gene is TRBV5-4, the J gene TRBJ2-7, with D hard to call. The V end was cut by 0 bases, the J end by 2 bases, with 9 bases between. Germline V gene lookup returns CDR1 SGHNT and CDR2 YYREEE (reference sequence). The CDR3 runs 14 residues. CDR3 in amino acids: CASSLEPATYEQYF. In nucleotides, the CDR3 is TGTGCCAGCAGCTTGGAACCCGCTACCTACGAGCAGTACTTC. Variable domain in full (rest from reference TRBV5-4 and TRBJ2-7): ETGVTQSPTHLIKTRGQQVTLRCSSQSGHNTVSWYQQALGQGPQFIFQYYREEENGRGNFPPRFSGLQFPNYSSELNVNALELDDSALYLCASSLEPATYEQYFGPGTRLTVT.

The chain couples TRBV5-1 to TRBJ1-3; TRBD1 might be the D (6 bases). The CDR3 is 14 residues long. Trimming shortened V by 4 bases and J by 4 bases, and 12 bases separated the two germline ends. Germline loops: CDR1 SGHRS, CDR2 YFSETQ. The CDR3 DNA reads as TGCGCCAGCAGCCTGGGGGGGCAGGGAAACACCATATATTTT. Protein: CASSLGGQGNTIYF.

The rearrangement links TRBV2 to TRBJ1-4, with 9 bases matching TRBD1. The CDR3 runs to 13 residues. With V trimmed by 8 bases and J by 8 bases, 6 bases remained unmatched. The V gene's germline CDR1 is SNHLY and CDR2 FYNNEI. Here the CDR3 reads CASGDRVSEKLFF. In nucleotides, the CDR3 is TGTGCCAGCGGGGACAGGGTTAGCGAAAAACTGTTTTTT. Variable domain in full (rest from reference TRBV2 and TRBJ1-4): EPEVTQTPSHQVTQMGQEVILRCVPISNHLYFYWYRQILGQKVEFLVSFYNNEISEKSEIFDDQFSVERPDGSNFTLKIRSTKLEDSAMYFCASGDRVSEKLFFGSGTQLSVL.

The chain joins TRBV7-3 to TRBJ2-1; 7 bases are a match to TRBD2. This CDR3 has 15 residues. The V segment lost 2 bases and the J segment 3 bases; nucleotides outside the gene matches: 4. Germline assignment: CDR1 SGHTA and CDR2 FQGTGA. CDR3 loop: CASSLGSGLYNEQFF. The CDR3 nucleotides read TGTGCCAGCAGCTTAGGTAGCGGGCTCTACAATGAGCAGTTCTTC.